This TCR beta chain stems from a study of regulatory T cells in long-lasting Graves disease. Time point meaning: persistent/refractory GD, antithyroid drugs over 5 years with positive TRAb. Scientists built the TCR library using RNA that was extracted from PBMCs. Germline V CDR1 and CDR2: SGHRS, YFSETQ. CDR3 length: 14 residues. V gave up 0 bases and J gave up 5 bases, with 12 bases separating them. Library construction for TCR beta used iRepertoire HTBI primers and Arm-PCR of CDR3 regions. MiXCR, applied by TCRdb to the multiplex PCR reads, yields one record per CDR3 protein. The profile shows roughly 360,000 distinct CDR3 sequences, approximately 23% of them singletons.

The sample in question was peripheral blood mononuclear cells (PBMCs), obtained when the disease was refractory, from a patient treated with antithyroid drugs. The origin of this receptor is a woman in her thirties or forties with Graves disease. The V and J genes are TRBV5-1 and TRBJ2-7; D remains unclear. CDR3 coding DNA: TGCGCCAGCAGCTTGGCCCCTAGATTCGACGAGCAGTACTTC. This encodes CASSLAPRFDEQYF. Full variable domain (remainder filled in from reference TRBV5-1 and TRBJ2-7): KAGVTQTPRYLIKTRGQQVTLSCSPISGHRSVSWYQQTPGQGLQFLFEYFSETQRNKGNFPGRFSGRQFSNSRSEMNVSTLELGDSALYLCASSLAPRFDEQYFGPGTRLTVT.